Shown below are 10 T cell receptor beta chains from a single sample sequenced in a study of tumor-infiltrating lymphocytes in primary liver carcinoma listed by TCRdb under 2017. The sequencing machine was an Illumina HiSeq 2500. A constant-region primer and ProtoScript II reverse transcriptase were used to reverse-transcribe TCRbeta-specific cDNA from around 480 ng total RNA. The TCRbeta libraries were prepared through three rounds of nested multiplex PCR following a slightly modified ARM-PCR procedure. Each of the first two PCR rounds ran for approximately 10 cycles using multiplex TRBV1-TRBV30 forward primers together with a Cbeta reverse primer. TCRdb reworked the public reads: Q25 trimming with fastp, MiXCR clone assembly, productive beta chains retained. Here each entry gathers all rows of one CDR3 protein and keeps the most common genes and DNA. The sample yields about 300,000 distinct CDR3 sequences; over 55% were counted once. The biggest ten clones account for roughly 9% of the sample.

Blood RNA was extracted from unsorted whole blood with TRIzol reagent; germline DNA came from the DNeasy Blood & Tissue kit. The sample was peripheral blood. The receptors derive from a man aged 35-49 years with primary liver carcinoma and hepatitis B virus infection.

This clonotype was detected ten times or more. CDR3 DNA: TGTGCCAGCAGTCTTTCTGGGACAGGGAAGAAGAATACGCAGTATTTT. Translated, it gives CASSLSGTGKKNTQYF. The chain combines TRBV6-5 with TRBJ2-3; 9 bases fit TRBD1. Germline CDR1 and CDR2: MNHEY and SVGAGI. V trimming: 5 bases; J trimming: 7 bases; junction bases outside the gene matches: 13. This CDR3 has 16 residues.

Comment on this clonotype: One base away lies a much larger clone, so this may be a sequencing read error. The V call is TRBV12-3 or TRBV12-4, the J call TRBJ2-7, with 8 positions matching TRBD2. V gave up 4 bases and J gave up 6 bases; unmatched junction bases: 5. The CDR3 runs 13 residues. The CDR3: CASSYGLAVEQYF. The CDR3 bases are TGTGCCAGCAGTTACGGACTAGCTGTCGAGCAGTACTTC.

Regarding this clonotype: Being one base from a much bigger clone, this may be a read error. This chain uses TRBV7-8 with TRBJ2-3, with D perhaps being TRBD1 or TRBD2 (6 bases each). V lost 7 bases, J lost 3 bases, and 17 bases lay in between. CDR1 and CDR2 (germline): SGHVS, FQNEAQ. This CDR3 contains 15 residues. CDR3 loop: CASKRGECPTDTQYF. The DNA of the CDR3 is TGTGCCAGCAAGAGGGGGGAGTGCCCTACAGATACGCAGTATTTT.

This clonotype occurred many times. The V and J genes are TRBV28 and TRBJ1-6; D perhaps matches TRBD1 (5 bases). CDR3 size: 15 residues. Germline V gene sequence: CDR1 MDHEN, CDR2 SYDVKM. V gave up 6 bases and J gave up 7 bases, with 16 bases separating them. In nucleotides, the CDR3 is TGTGCCAGCAGCCCCTCGACGGGGGGGAATTCACCCCTCCACTTT. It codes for CASSPSTGGNSPLHF.

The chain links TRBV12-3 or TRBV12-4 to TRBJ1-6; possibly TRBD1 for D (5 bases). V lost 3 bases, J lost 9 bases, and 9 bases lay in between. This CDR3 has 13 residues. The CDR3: CASSLGEGSPLHF. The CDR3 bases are TGTGCCAGCAGTTTGGGGGAGGGTTCACCCCTCCACTTT.

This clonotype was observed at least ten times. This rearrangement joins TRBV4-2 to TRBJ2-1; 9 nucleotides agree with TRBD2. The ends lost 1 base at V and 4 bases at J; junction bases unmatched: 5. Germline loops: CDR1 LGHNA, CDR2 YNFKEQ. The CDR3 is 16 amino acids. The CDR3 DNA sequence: TGTGCCAGCAGCCAAGTACCTAGCGGGGATTACAATGAGCAGTTCTTC. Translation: CASSQVPSGDYNEQFF.

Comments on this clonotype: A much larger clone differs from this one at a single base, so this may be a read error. CDR3 bases: TGTGCCATCAGTGCGTTGGCAGGGAAGGGCTACTATGGCTACACCTTC. This sequence encodes CAISALAGKGYYGYTF. This chain joins TRBV10-3 and TRBJ1-2; D is possibly TRBD1 (5 bases). There are 16 residues in the CDR3. CDR1 ENHRY and CDR2 SYGVKD come from the germline V gene. Between the trimmed V and J ends, which lost 4 bases and 3 bases, there was a span of 18 bases.

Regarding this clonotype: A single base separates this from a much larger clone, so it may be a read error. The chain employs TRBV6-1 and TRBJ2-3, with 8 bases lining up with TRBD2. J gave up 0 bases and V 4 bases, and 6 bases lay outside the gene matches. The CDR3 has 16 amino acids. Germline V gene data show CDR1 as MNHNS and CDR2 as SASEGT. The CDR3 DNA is TGTGCCAGCAGTGGATTGGCTAGCGGGAGCACAGATACGCAGTATTTT. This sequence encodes CASSGLASGSTDTQYF.

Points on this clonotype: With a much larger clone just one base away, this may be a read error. DNA for the CDR3: TGCGCCAGCACCCAAGAGGGACTAGGGGGAATGGATGAGCAGTTCTTC. Translation gives CASTQEGLGGMDEQFF. The chain employs TRBV4-3 and TRBJ2-1; 8 bases are a match to TRBD2. Germline CDR1 LGHNA, CDR2 YSLEER. CDR3 length: 16 residues.

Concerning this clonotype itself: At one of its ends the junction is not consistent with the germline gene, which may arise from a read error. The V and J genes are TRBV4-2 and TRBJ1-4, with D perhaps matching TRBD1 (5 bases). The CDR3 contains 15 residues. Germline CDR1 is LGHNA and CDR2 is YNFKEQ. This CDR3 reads CASSQDGGGNEKLLF. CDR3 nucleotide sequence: TGTGCCAGCAGCCAAGATGGGGGGGGTAATGAAAAACTGCTTTTT.